These 7 T cell receptor beta chains originate from one sample sequenced in a study of cytotoxic CD8 clonotypes in ibrutinib-treated CLL. The data were produced by immunoSEQ multiplex PCR, yet TCRdb's version contains in-frame clones alone and is incomplete. The sample lists some 140,000 clones, around 84% seen once, with 3.3% in the top ten. The material sequenced was PBMCs, taken after 24 months of ibrutinib treatment. The receptors derive from a human donor with chronic lymphocytic leukemia.

This chain joins TRBV12-2 and TRBJ1-4; TRBD1 reflects the table's D call only, with no check against the DNA. TRBV12-2 corresponds to a pseudogene. The CDR3 runs to 15 residues. CDR3 DNA sequence: TGTGCAAGTCGCTACCGGGACAGGGTCAGTGAAAAACTGTTTTTT. Translated: CASRYRDRVSEKLFF.

This clone was counted a single time. The chain carries TRBV11-2 and TRBJ1-3; possibly TRBD1 for D (5 bases). V shed 5 bases and J shed 5 bases, with 13 bases lying between them. Germline assignment: CDR1 SGHAT and CDR2 FQNNGV. This CDR3 is built from 14 residues. CDR3 residues: CASSPTGRRNTIYF. CDR3 in DNA: TGTGCCAGCAGCCCCACGGGGCGTAGAAACACCATATATTTT.

V and J are TRBV4-1 and TRBJ1-5; 9 nucleotides line up with TRBD1. The CDR3 loop spans 17 amino acids. V gave up 4 bases and J gave up 7 bases; unmatched junction bases: 14. CDR1 MGHRA and CDR2 YSYEKL come from the germline V gene. CDR3 amino acids: CASSPLLGTGFQQPQHF. For the CDR3, the DNA is TGCGCCAGCAGCCCCCTCCTAGGGACAGGGTTCCAACAGCCCCAGCATTTT.

The chain joins TRBV5-4 to TRBJ2-1, with 7 bases identical to TRBD1. The CDR3 consists of 17 residues. Trimming cost V 1 base and J 6 bases; bases outside gene matches: 13. The germline V gene has CDR1 SGHNT and CDR2 YYREEE (reference sequence). The DNA of the CDR3 is TGTGCCAGCAGCTTGTCGGTAGGGACAGCGATCTCCAATGAGCAGTTCTTC. It encodes CASSLSVGTAISNEQFF.

The chain joins TRBV11-1 to TRBJ2-5; D possibly corresponds to TRBD2 (6 bases). CDR3 length: 14 amino acids. From germline, CDR1 is SGHAT and CDR2 FQDESV (reference sequence). V was shortened by 8 bases and J by 1 base, with 14 bases between the two germline ends. The CDR3 nucleotides are TGTGCCAGCCGCCACAGCGGGCGCCAAGAGACCCAGTACTTC. This codes for CASRHSGRQETQYF.

The V and J genes are TRBV4-1 and TRBJ1-3, with D possibly being TRBD1 (6 bases). The CDR3 has 19 residues. Trimming removed 1 base from V and 4 bases from J, with 23 bases in between. Per germline, CDR1 MGHRA and CDR2 YSYEKL. CDR3 bases: TGCGCCAGCAGCCAAGGGTTATGGAGGGGGGCAAGGTTCGGAAACACCATATATTTT. The encoded protein is CASSQGLWRGARFGNTIYF.

The rearrangement uses TRBV11-2 and TRBJ2-7; 9 bases align to TRBD1. Per the germline V gene, CDR1 is SGHAT and CDR2 is FQNNGV. V dropped 5 bases and J dropped 5; count of bases not matched to a gene: 7. The CDR3 length is 14 residues. CDR3 sequence (DNA): TGTGCCAGCAGCCCCTGGACAGGGGTAAACGAGCAGTACTTC. Protein: CASSPWTGVNEQYF.